This TCR beta chain was documented in a study of early T cells in non-severe SARS-CoV-2 infection. Study-wide context: Sequencing input comprised bulk RNA from unsorted whole blood; chain pairing was not available.

TCRdb recomputed calls from the 5' RACE reads with MiXCR, one row per CDR3 protein. The table has 70,000 or so distinct CDR3 sequences, around 4.2% seen once; the top ten hold approximately 3.7%. This clonotype appeared many times. The CDR3 spans 12 residues. Germline CDR1 and CDR2: SGHTA and FQGNSA. V shed 5 bases and J shed 4 bases, with 8 bases lying between them. This TCR came from an adult who was a healthcare worker with PCR-confirmed SARS-CoV-2 infection or an uninfected control (not recorded which). The donor label of this sample is uncertain. The chain links TRBV7-2 to TRBJ1-2; D might be TRBD1 (6 bases). This material consisted of whole blood, taken at baseline. This CDR3 is CASSPDSYGYTF. The CDR3 DNA sequence: TGTGCCAGCAGCCCGGACAGCTATGGCTACACCTTC.